This T cell receptor beta chain stems from a study of post-analysis software for immune sequencing data. Turning to the study itself: Both relapsing-remitting and secondary progressive multiple sclerosis featured among the disease courses, as did progressive-relapsing multiple sclerosis. Study-level findings and limits: The study found significantly lower normalized Chao1 diversity in multiple sclerosis patients than in controls.

Tagging with unique molecular identifiers was a feature of the TCR beta cDNA libraries. There were roughly 0.95 to 11 million T cells, and 510,000 or so cDNA molecules came from them. In TCRdb, the PCR reads were re-called with MiXCR into one record per CDR3 protein. The sample shows roughly 170,000 distinct CDR3 sequences, 30% of them seen only once. For this clonotype: No antigen is known for it.

This TCR came from a girl aged 10 to 17 with multiple sclerosis. Source material: blood.

CDR3 in DNA: TGTGCCACCGGCCGGGACAGGGATTCCTACGAGCAGTACTTC. Its translation: CATGRDRDSYEQYF. This chain uses TRBV28 with TRBJ2-7; 9 nucleotides align to TRBD1. The germline V gene has CDR1 MDHEN and CDR2 SYDVKM. The V and J ends lost 10 bases and 1 base, in that order; junction bases with no gene match: 8. The CDR3 contains 14 residues. The full variable domain, completed using reference TRBV28 and TRBJ2-7, is DVKVTQSSRYLVKRTGEKVFLECVQDMDHENMFWYRQDPGLGLRLIYFSYDVKMKEKGDIPEGYSVSREKKERFSLILESASTNQTSMYLCATGRDRDSYEQYFGPGTRLTVT.